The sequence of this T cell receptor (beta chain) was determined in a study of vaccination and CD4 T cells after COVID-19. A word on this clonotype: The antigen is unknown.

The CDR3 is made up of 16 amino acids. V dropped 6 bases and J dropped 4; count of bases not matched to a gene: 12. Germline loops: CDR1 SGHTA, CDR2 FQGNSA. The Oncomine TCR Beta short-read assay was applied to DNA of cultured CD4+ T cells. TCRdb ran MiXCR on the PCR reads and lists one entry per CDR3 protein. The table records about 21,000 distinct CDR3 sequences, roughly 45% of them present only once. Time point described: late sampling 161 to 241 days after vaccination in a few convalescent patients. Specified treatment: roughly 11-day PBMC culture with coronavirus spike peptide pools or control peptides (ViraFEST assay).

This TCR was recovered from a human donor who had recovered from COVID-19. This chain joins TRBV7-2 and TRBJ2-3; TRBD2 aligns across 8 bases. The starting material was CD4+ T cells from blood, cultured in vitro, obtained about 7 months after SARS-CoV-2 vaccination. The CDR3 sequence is CASRPTPSGSSDTQYF. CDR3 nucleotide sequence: TGTGCCAGCAGGCCGACACCCAGCGGGAGTTCAGATACGCAGTATTTT.